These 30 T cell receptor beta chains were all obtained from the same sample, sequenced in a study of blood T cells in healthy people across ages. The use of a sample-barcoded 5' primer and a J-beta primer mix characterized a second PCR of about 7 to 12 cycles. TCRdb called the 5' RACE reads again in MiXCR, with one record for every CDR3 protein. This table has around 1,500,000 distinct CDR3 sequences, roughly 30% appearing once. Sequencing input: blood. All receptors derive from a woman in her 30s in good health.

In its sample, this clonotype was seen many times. The CDR3 DNA reads TGTGCCAGCAGTGCAACTAGCGGGGGACCCCAAGAGACCCAGTACTTC. Amino acids: CASSATSGGPQETQYF. The chain couples TRBV25-1 to TRBJ2-5; 11 bases fit TRBD2. V trimming: 4 bases; J trimming: 1 base; junction bases outside the gene matches: 5. The CDR3 has 16 amino acids. CDR1 is MGHDK and CDR2 is SYGVNS in the germline V gene. Supplemented by reference TRBV25-1 and TRBJ2-5, the full variable domain reads EADIYQTPRYLVIGTGKKITLECSQTMGHDKMYWYQQDPGMELHLIHYSYGVNSTEKGDLSSESTVSRIRTEHFPLTLESARPSHTSQYLCASSATSGGPQETQYFGPGTRLLVL.

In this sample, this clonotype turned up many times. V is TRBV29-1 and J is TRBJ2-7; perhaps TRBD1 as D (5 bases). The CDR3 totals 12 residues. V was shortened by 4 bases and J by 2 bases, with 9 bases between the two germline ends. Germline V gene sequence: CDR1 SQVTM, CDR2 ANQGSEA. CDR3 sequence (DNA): TGCAGCGTTGGGGGCAACGCCTACGAGCAGTACTTC. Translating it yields CSVGGNAYEQYF.

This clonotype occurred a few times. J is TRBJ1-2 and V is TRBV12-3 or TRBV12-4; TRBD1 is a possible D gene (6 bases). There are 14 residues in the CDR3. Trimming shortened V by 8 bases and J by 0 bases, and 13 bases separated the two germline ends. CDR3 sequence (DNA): TGTGCCAGCGACAGGCCAGGACCTAACTATGGCTACACCTTC. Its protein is CASDRPGPNYGYTF.

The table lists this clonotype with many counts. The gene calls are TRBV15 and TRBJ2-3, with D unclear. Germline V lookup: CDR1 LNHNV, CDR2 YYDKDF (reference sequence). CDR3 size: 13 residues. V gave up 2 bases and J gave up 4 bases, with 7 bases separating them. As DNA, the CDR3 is TGTGCCACCAGCAGAAATAAGGCAGATACGCAGTATTTT. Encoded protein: CATSRNKADTQYF.

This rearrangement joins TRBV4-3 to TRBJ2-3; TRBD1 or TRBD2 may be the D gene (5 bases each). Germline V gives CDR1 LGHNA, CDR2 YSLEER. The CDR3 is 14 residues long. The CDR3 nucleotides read TGCGTACGAAGACCGGGACCTAGCACAGATACGCAGTATTTT. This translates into CVRRPGPSTDTQYF.

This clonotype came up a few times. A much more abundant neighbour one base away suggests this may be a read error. CDR3 in DNA: TGTGCCAGCAGCCCGGGACTAGCGGACAATGAGCAGTACTTC. Amino acids: CASSPGLADNEQYF. This chain uses TRBV12-3 or TRBV12-4 with TRBJ2-1, with 11 bases that match TRBD2. With the DNA end fitting TRBJ2-7 better, the J assignment may be wrong. This CDR3 has 14 amino acids.

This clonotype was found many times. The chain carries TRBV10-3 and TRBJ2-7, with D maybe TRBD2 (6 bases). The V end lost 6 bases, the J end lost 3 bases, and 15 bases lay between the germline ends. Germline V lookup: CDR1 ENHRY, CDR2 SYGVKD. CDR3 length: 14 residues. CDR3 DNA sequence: TGTGCCATCAGGGGCGCGCTTAGCGGCTACGAGCAGTACTTC. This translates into CAIRGALSGYEQYF.

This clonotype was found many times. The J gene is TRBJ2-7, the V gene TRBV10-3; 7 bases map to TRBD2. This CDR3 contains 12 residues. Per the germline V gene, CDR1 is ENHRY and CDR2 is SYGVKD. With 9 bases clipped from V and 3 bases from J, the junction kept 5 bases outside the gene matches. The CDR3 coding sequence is TGTGCCATTCGGGGGGACGGCTACGAGCAGTACTTC. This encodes CAIRGDGYEQYF.

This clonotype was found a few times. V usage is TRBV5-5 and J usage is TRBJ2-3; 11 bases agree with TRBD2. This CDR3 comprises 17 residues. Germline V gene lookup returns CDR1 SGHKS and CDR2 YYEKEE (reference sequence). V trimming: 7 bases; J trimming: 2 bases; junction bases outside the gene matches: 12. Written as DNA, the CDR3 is TGTGCCAGCCGTAGAGATCCGGGACTAGCGGACACAGATACGCAGTATTTT. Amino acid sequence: CASRRDPGLADTDTQYF. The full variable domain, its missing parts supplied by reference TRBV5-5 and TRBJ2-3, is DAGVTQSPTHLIKTRGQQVTLRCSPISGHKSVSWYQQVLGQGPQFIFQYYEKEERGRGNFPDRFSARQFPNYSSELNVNALLLGDSALYLCASRRDPGLADTDTQYFGPGTRLTVL.

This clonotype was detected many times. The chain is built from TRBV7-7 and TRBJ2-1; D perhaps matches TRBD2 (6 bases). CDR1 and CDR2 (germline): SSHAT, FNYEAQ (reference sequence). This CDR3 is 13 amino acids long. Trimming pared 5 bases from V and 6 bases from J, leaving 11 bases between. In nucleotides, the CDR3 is TGTGCCAGCAGCCAGGGACTTTCCAATGAGCAGTTCTTC. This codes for CASSQGLSNEQFF.

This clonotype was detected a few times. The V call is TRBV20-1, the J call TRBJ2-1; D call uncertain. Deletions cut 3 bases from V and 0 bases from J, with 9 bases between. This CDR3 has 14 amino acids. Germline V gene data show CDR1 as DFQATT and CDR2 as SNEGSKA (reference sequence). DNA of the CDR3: TGCAGTGCTAGTCTTAGGGCCTCCTACAATGAGCAGTTCTTC. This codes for CSASLRASYNEQFF.

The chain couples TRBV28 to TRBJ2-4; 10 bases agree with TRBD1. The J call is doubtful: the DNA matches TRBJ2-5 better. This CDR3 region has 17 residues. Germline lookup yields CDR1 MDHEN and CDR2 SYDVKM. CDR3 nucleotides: TGTGCCAGCAGTTTCATCCCCGGGACAGGGGTACAAGAGACCCAGTACTTC. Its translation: CASSFIPGTGVQETQYF.

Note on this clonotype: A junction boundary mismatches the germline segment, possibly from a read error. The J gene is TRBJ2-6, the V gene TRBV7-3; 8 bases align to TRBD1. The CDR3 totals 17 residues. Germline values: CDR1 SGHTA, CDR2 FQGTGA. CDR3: CANSPQGAVSGANVLTF. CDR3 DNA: TGTGCCAACAGCCCCCAGGGGGCGGTCTCTGGGGCCAACGTCCTGACTTTC.

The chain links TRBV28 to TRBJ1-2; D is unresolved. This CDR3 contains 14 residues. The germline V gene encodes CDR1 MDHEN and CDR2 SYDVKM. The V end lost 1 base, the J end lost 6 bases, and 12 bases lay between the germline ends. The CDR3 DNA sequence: TGTGCCAGCAGTTTATTCCGGGTTGGGGATGGCTACACCTTC. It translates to CASSLFRVGDGYTF.

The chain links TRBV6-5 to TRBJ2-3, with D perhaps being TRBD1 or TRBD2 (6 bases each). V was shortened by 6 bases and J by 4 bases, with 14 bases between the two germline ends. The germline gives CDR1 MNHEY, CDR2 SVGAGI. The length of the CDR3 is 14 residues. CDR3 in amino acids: CASSQMGGPDTQYF. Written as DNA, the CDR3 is TGTGCCAGCAGCCAGATGGGGGGCCCAGATACGCAGTATTTT.

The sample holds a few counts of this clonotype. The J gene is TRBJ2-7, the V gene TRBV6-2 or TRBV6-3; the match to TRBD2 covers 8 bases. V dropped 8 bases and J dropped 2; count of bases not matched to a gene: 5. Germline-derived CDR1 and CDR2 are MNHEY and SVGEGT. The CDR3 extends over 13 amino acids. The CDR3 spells CASRRGVPYEQYF. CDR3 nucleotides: TGTGCCAGCCGGCGGGGGGTTCCCTACGAGCAGTACTTC.

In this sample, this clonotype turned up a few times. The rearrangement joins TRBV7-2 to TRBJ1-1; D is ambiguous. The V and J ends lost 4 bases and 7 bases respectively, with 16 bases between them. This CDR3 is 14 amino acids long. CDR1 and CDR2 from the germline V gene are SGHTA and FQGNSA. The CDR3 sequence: CASSSTGGGVEAFF. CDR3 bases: TGTGCCAGCAGCTCGACCGGTGGTGGGGTTGAAGCTTTCTTT.

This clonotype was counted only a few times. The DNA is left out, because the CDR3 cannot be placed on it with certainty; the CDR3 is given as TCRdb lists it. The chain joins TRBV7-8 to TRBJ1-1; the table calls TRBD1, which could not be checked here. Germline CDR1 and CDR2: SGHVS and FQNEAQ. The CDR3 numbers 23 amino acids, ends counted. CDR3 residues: CASSTDRAGGYTFGSGVNTEAFF.

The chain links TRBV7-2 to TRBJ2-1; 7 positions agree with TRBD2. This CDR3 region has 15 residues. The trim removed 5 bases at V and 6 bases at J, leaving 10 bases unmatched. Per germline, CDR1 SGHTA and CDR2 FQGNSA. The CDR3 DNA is TGTGCCAGCAGCAGACGACCAGCGGGGCCCAATGAGCAGTTCTTC. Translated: CASSRRPAGPNEQFF.

CDR3 loop: CASSRASLAGGGEQFF. CDR3 sequence (DNA): TGTGCCAGCAGCCGTGCCTCACTAGCGGGAGGGGGTGAGCAGTTCTTC. The V and J genes are TRBV7-6 and TRBJ2-1; 13 bases fit TRBD2. Germline V gene lookup returns CDR1 SGHVS and CDR2 FNYEAQ. The CDR3 covers 16 residues. With 5 bases clipped from V and 9 bases from J, the junction kept 10 bases outside the gene matches.

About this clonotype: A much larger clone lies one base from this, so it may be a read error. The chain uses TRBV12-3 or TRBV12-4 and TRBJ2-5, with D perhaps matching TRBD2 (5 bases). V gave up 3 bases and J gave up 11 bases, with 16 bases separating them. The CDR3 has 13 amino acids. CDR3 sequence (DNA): TGTGCCAGCAGTTTTAGGGAGAGTGATGAGCAGTACTTC. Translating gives CASSFRESDEQYF.

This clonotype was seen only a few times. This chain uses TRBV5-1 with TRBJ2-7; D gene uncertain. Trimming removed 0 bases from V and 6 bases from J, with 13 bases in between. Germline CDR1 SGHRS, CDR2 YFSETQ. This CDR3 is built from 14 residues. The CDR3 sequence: CASSLGTDLSEQYF. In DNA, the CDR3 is TGCGCCAGCAGCTTGGGGACGGACCTATCCGAGCAGTACTTC.

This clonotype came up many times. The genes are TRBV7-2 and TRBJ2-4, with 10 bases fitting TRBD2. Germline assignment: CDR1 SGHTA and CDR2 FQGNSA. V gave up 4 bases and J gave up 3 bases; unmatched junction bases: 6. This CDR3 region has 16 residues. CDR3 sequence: CASSSGTSVVKNIQYF. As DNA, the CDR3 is TGTGCCAGCAGCTCTGGGACTAGCGTAGTCAAAAACATTCAGTACTTC.

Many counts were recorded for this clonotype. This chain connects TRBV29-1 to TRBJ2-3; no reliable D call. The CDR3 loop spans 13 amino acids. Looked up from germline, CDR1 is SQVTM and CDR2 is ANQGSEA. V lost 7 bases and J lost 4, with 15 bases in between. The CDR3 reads CSACDAPPDTQYF. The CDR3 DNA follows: TGCAGCGCCTGCGATGCTCCCCCAGATACGCAGTATTTT.

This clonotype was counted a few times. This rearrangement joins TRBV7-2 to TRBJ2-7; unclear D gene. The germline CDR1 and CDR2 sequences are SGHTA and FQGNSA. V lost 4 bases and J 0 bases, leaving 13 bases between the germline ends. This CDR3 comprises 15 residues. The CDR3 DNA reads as TGTGCCAGCAGCTCTGGTCCCCGTAGCTCCTACGAGCAGTACTTC. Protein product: CASSSGPRSSYEQYF.

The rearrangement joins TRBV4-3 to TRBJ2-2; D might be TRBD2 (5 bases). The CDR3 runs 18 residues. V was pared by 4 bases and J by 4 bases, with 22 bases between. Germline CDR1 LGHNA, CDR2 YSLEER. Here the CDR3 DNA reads TGCGCCAGCAGCCCGAACTTAGCGCCCGGGGTGGGCACCGGGGAGCTGTTTTTT. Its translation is CASSPNLAPGVGTGELFF.

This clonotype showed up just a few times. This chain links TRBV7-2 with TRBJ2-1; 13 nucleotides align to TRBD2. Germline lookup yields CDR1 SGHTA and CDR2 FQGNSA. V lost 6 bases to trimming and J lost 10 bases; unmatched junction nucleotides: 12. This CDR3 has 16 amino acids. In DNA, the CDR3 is TGTGCCAGCAGGTCTCAAGGACTAGCGGGAGAGGGAGAGCAGTTCTTC. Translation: CASRSQGLAGEGEQFF.

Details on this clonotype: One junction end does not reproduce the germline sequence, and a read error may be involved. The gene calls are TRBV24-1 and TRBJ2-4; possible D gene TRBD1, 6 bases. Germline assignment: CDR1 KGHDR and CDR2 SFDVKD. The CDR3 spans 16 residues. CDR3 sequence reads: CATSRGHPGVKNIQYF. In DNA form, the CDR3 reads TGCGCCACCAGTCGGGGACACCCAGGAGTCAAAAACATTCAGTACTTC.

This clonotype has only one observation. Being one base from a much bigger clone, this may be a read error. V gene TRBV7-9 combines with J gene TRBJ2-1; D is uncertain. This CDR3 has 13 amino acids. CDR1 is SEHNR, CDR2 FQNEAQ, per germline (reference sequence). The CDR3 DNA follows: TGTGCCAGCAGCCATCCTTCTGACAATGAGCGGTTCTTC. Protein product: CASSHPSDNERFF.

The CDR3 protein is CSAPSPGGVDYGYTF. In DNA, the CDR3 is TGCAGTGCCCCCTCGCCCGGAGGGGTCGACTATGGCTACACCTTC. The V gene is TRBV20-1, the J gene TRBJ1-2; D might be TRBD1 (5 bases). The CDR3 length is 15 residues. CDR1 is DFQATT, CDR2 SNEGSKA, per germline (reference sequence). V lost 6 bases to trimming and J lost 3 bases, with 20 bases between them.